The entry below gives a single TCR beta chain sequence along with its context. Its antigen remains unknown. The CDR3 loop spans 15 amino acids. V gave up 5 bases and J gave up 8 bases; unmatched junction bases: 11. Germline loops: CDR1 SEHNR, CDR2 FQNEAQ (reference sequence). The record originates from a study of T-cell reconstitution after alpha-beta-depleted transplantation in children. Study outcomes and limitations: Expanded clones from the graft, numbering several hundred, reportedly supplied alpha-beta T cells about two months after transplant. Surviving thymic progenitors and recipient T cells were the source of high TCRbeta diversity at day 60 in some patients. Most T-cell counts and diversity one year after the transplant came from T cells that were newly produced.

During its preparation, the TCRbeta library received unique molecular identifiers. TCRdb used MiXCR to reprocess the PCR reads, holding one entry per CDR3 protein. The data show 500,000 to 600,000 distinct CDR3 sequences, over 20% seen once. The genes are TRBV7-9 and TRBJ1-4, with 7 nucleotides matching TRBD1. This clonotype was obtained from a boy in the first two years of life with Wiskott-Aldrich syndrome, due to receive a stem cell transplant. The sample consisted of PBMCs, taken before TCRalphabeta/CD19-depleted stem cell transplant. CDR3 protein: CASSRAEGAGEKLFF. Here the CDR3 DNA reads TGTGCCAGCAGCCGCGCCGAGGGGGCTGGGGAAAAACTGTTTTTT.